Reported below is one T cell receptor beta chain. This clonotype was observed a few times. Its antigen specificity is not known. Base qualities are missing; no much larger clone stands one base away. Libraries were prepared through 5' RACE. Instrument on record: Illumina HiSeq 2500. A second PCR of 7 to 11 cycles was performed with a sample-barcoded 5' primer and a J-beta primer mix. Each TCR beta cDNA molecule received a unique molecular identifier from a template-switch 5' adaptor carrying 12 random nucleotides. Each sample yielded at least 3 million CDR3-containing paired-end reads. First-strand cDNA synthesis was performed from all RNA using the Mint cDNA synthesis kit, with priming by a TRBC-specific oligonucleotide. All cDNA was treated with uracil-DNA glycosylase and then went through a first 18-cycle PCR with the universal primers M1SS and BC2_uni_R. In the source study's methods: For normalization, 1 million high-quality reads, each with a distinct molecular identifier, were randomly selected from each sample. Reads with shared molecular identifiers were discarded instead of being binned into consensus sequences. MiTCR, set to a Q25 quality threshold and the strictest error-elimination algorithm, was used for CDR3 identification, clonotype clustering and error correction. A nonparametric unseen species model with Euler transformation was used to estimate a lower bound on total TCR beta diversity. TCRdb trimmed the raw reads at Q25, called clones with MiXCR and kept productive beta chains. Each entry is one CDR3 protein sequence, shown with its most common DNA and genes. In this record, the V and J calls reflect TCRdb's handling and not the investigators' own analysis. This sample has around 800,000 distinct CDR3 sequences in its table, and about a quarter of those were observed once. The ten largest clones represent 2.5% to 3.5% of the sample.

This entry belongs to a study of blood T cells in healthy people across ages (dated by TCRdb to between 2014 and 2016). A note on the overall study: Template switching captured roughly one uniquely barcoded TCR beta cDNA molecule per two T cells in model experiments. To track age-related changes in TCR beta repertoire diversity, the study relied on deep sequencing normalized with unique cDNA molecular identifiers. Two additional independent replicas of 1 million unique cDNA reads from the same blood draw were analyzed for two donors (one aged 18 to 29 and one aged 80 or older). Four age groups were formed from the donors: young (average roughly 15 years), middle-aged (approximately 40), aged (more than 55) and long-lived (about 80). The full study reports these points: Estimates of total diversity from one million sequenced T cells were regarded as lower bounds and underestimates. Compared with the aged group, the long-lived group had more naive CD4+ T cells, fewer expanded clones and increased TCR diversity, a pattern suggesting age selection. There was a strong correlation between observed TCR beta diversity and the percentage of naive T cells measured by flow cytometry. The CMV infection status of donors was not known, potentially confounding age-related changes in expanded clonotypes. Bulk unsorted PBMC profiling prevented conclusive comparison of naive and antigen-experienced compartments. Observed TCR beta diversity per million T cells fell roughly linearly with age, and a significant reduction was already apparent by age roughly 41.

Donors were 30 to 45 systemically healthy Caucasian individuals from Russia aged 6 to 90 years. Each donor gave 9.5 to 10 milliliters of peripheral blood, drawn into EDTA-treated Vacutainer tubes. Ficoll-Paque density-gradient centrifugation was used to isolate PBMCs, with at least 6 million obtained per sample. Trizol reagent was used to extract total RNA from the PBMCs, yielding at least 5 micrograms per sample. The percentages of naive CD45RAhigh/CD27high T cells were determined by flow cytometry on a PBMC aliquot from every donor. At the junction V is shortened by 5 bases and J by 2 bases; bases outside the gene matches: 10. According to the germline V gene (reference sequence), CDR1 reads LNHNV and CDR2 reads YYDKDF. Spanning cysteine to phenylalanine, the CDR3 consists of 17 amino acids. Of the read, only the CDR3 DNA is kept; its 51 bases are in frame from base 1. These same data were also listed under a study on T cells of mothers and their children. As the second paper documents: Nine systemically healthy Caucasian individuals, comprising three mothers and their six children, were included as donors. cDNA synthesis consumed the entire amount of extracted RNA, loaded at around 1.4 ug RNA in each 15 ul reaction. In the second PCR, the M1S primer introduced both the sample barcodes and 2-4 random nucleotides. Over 9 million TCR beta CDR3 reads came from each mother, compared with approximately 2.8 million reads from each child. Thymic selection similarly shapes TCR recombination output in related and unrelated pairs, with minor effect from inherited differences. Normalized repertoire overlap in related mother-child pairs was always slightly higher than in unrelated mother-child pairs, but the difference was never significant. Persistent microchimeric T cell clones were not detected, at a sensitivity of 85 to 100 clones per million clonotypes. Deep NGS was used in the study to compare the TCR beta repertoires of mothers and children and to look for features that separate related mother-child pairs from unrelated individuals. The mean age was around 40 +/- 4 years for the mothers and about 10 +/- 4 years for the children. After adapters were ligated using NEBNext reagents, the libraries underwent 100+100 nt paired-end sequencing on an Illumina HiSeq 2000. To avoid cross-contamination, the mother libraries and the child libraries were prepared a month apart and sequenced in separate runs. For each donor, somewhere between roughly 500,000 and 2,100,000 distinct TCR beta clonotypes were identified. Naive TCR beta clonotypes were estimated from low-frequency clonotypes matched to each donor's FACS-determined naive share, without sorting.

Recombination joined TRBV15 with TRBJ2-3; 10 of the junction bases match TRBD2. The clonotype was recovered from a boy aged 5 to 17 in good health. Sequencing used blood. The sequence in DNA is TGTGCCACCAGCCGAACCCTTAGCGGGGGGATCACAGATACGCAGTATTTT. This gives the protein CATSRTLSGGITDTQYF.